Listed below are T cell receptor beta chains from one sample, sequenced in a study of cytomegalovirus exposure and HLA in healthy donors. Using immunoSEQ multiplex PCR, the repertoire was profiled, and TCRdb retains in-frame clones only, with some absent. The data hold roughly 84,000 clones, with 78% observed a single time. Sequencing used PBMCs. The receptors shown here come from a male donor in good health and CMV-seropositive. Each CDR3 is given with its conserved first and last residue. A D gene is named only where the DNA matches it firmly.

v_gene: TRBV7-6
d_gene: TRBD1
j_gene: TRBJ1-3
CDR3aa: CASSQRTGGGNTIYF
CDR3nt: TGTGCCAGCAGCCAGAGGACAGGGGGTGGAAACACCATATATTTT

v_gene: TRBV5-1
d_gene: NA
j_gene: TRBJ2-1
CDR3aa: CASSLTGSSYNEQFF
CDR3nt: TGCGCCAGCAGCTTGACGGGGAGCTCCTACAATGAGCAGTTCTTC

v_gene: TRBV27
d_gene: NA
j_gene: TRBJ1-6
CDR3aa: CASSLQGSPNSPLHF
CDR3nt: TGTGCCAGCAGCCTACAGGGATCACCGAATTCACCCCTCCACTTT

v_gene: TRBV7-6
d_gene: NA
j_gene: TRBJ1-1
CDR3aa: CASSWPTGQANTEAFF
CDR3nt: TGTGCCAGCAGTTGGCCCACGGGACAAGCGAACACTGAAGCTTTCTTT

v_gene: TRBV10-2
d_gene: NA
j_gene: TRBJ1-6
CDR3aa: CASSEPWGDNSPLHF
CDR3nt: TGCGCCAGCAGTGAACCGTGGGGGGATAATTCACCCCTCCACTTT

v_gene: TRBV5-1
d_gene: TRBD2
j_gene: TRBJ2-1
CDR3aa: CASSLSPLAAYNEQFF
CDR3nt: TGCGCCAGCAGCTTGTCGCCACTAGCGGCTTACAATGAGCAGTTCTTC

v_gene: TRBV11-2
d_gene: TRBD2
j_gene: TRBJ2-5
CDR3aa: CASSLGARGGSIAQYF
CDR3nt: TGTGCCAGCAGCTTAGGAGCCCGGGGGGGCAGTATCGCCCAGTACTTC

v_gene: TRBV5-6
d_gene: NA
j_gene: TRBJ1-3
CDR3aa: CASSVEGTRPGNTIYF
CDR3nt: TGTGCCAGCAGCGTGGAGGGGACAAGACCTGGAAACACCATATATTTT

v_gene: TRBV5-6
d_gene: NA
j_gene: TRBJ2-7
CDR3aa: CASSLQGSEQYF
CDR3nt: TGTGCCAGCAGCCTACAGGGATCCGAGCAGTACTTC

v_gene: TRBV28
d_gene: TRBD2
j_gene: TRBJ2-1
CDR3aa: CASSSQSLAGGHYNEQFF
CDR3nt: TGTGCCAGCAGCTCCCAATCCTTAGCGGGAGGGCACTACAATGAGCAGTTCTTC

v_gene: TRBV7-9
d_gene: NA
j_gene: TRBJ2-7
CDR3aa: CASSLTASYEQYF
CDR3nt: TGTGCCAGCAGCTTGACAGCCTCCTACGAGCAGTACTTC

v_gene: TRBV28
d_gene: TRBD1
j_gene: TRBJ1-1
CDR3aa: CASSWAGGGTEAFF
CDR3nt: TGTGCCAGCAGCTGGGCAGGGGGCGGAACTGAAGCTTTCTTT

v_gene: TRBV7-8
d_gene: NA
j_gene: TRBJ2-3
CDR3aa: CASSSREGADTQYF
CDR3nt: TGTGCCAGCAGCTCCAGGGAAGGAGCAGATACGCAGTATTTT

v_gene: TRBV4-3
d_gene: NA
j_gene: TRBJ1-1
CDR3aa: CASRGGFNTEAFF
CDR3nt: TGCGCCAGCAGGGGGGGATTTAACACTGAAGCTTTCTTT